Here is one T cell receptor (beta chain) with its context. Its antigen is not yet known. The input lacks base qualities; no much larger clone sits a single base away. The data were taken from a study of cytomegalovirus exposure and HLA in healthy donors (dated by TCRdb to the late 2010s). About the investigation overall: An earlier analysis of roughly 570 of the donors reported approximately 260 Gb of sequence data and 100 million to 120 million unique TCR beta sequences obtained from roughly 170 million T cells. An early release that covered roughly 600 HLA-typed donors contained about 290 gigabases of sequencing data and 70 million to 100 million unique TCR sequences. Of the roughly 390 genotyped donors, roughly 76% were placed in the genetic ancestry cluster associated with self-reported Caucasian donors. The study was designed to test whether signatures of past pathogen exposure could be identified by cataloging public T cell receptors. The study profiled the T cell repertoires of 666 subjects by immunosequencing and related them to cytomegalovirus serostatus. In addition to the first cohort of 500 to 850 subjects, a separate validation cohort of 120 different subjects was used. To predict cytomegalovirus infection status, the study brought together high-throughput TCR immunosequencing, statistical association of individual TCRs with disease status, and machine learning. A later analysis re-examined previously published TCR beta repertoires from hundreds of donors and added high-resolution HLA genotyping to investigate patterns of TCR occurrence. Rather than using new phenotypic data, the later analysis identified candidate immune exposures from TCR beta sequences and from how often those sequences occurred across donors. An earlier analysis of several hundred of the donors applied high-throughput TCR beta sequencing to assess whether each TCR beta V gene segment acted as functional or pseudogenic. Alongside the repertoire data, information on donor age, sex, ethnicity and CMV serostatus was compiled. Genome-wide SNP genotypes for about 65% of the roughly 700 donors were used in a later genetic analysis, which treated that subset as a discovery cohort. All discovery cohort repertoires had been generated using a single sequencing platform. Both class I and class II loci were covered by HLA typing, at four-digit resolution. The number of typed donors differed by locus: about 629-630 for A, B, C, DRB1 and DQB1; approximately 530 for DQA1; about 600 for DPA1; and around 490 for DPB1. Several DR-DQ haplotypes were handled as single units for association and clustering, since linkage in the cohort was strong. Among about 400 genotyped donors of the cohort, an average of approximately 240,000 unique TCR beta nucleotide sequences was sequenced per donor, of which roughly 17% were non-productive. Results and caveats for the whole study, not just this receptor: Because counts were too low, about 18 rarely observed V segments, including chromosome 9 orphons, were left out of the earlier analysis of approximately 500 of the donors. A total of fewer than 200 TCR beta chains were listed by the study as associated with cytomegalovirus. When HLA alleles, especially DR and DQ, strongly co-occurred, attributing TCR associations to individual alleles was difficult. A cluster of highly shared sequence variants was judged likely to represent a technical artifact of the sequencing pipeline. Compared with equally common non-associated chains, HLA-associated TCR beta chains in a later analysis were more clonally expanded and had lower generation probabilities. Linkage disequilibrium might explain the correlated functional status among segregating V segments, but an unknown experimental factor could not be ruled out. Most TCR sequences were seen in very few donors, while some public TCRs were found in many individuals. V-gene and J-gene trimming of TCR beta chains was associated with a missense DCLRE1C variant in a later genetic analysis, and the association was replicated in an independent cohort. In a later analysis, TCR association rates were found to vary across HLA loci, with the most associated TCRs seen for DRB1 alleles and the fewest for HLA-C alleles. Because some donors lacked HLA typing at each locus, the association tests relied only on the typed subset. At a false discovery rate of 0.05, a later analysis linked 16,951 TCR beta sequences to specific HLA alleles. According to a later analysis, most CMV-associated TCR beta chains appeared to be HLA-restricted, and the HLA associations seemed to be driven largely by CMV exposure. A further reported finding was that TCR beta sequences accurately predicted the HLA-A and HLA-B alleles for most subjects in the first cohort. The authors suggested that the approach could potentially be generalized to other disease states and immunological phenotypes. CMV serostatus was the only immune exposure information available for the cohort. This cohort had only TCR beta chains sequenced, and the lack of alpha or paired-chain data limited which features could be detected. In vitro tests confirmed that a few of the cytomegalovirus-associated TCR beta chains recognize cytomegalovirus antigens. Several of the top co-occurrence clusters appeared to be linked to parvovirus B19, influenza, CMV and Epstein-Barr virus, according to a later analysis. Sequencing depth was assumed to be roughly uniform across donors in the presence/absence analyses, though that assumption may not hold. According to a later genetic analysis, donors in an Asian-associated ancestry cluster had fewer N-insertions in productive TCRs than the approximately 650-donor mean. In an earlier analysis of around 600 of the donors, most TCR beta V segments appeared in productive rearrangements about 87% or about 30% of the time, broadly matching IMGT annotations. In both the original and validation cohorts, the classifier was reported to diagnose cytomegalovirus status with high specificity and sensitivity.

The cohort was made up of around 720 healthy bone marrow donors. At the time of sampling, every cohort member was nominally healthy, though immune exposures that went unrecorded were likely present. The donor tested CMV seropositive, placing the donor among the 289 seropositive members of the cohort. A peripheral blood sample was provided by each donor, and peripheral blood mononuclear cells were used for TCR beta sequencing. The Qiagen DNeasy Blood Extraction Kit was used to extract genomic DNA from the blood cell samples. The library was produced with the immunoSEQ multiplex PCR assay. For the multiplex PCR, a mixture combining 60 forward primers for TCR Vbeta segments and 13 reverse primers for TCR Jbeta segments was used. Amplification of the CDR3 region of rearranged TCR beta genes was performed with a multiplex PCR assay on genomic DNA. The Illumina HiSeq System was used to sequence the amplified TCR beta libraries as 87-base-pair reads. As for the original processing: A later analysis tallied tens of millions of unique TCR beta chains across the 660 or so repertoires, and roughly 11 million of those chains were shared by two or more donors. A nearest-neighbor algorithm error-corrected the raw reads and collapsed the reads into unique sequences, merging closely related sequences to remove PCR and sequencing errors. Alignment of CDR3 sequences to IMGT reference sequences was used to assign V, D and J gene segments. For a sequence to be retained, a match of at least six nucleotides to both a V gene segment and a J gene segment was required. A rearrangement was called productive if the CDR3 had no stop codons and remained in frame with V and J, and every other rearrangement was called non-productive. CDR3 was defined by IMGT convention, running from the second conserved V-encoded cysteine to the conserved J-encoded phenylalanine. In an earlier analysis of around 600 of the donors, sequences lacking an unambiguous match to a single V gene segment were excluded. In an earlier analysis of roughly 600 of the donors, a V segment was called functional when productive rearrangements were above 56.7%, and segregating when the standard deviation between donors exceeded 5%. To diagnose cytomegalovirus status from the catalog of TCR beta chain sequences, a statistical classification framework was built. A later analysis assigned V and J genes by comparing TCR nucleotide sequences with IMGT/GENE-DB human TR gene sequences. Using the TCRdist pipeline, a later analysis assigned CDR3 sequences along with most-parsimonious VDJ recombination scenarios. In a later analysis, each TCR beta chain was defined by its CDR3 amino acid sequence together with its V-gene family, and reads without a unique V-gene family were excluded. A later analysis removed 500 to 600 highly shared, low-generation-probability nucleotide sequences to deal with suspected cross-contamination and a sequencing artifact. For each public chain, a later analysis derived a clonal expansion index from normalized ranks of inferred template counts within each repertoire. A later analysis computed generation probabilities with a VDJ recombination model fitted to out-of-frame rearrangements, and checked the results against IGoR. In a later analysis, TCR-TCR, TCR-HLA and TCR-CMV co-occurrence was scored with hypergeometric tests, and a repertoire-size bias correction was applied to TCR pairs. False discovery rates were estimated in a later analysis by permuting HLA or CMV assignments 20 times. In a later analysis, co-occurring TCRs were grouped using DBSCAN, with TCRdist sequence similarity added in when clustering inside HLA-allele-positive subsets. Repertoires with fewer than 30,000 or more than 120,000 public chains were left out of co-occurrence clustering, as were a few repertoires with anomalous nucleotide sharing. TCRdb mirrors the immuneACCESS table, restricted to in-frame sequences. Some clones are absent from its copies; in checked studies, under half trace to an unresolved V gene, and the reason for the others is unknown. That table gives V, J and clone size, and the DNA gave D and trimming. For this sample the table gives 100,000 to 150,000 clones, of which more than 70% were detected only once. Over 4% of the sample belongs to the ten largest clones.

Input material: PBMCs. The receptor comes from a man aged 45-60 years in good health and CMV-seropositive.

The CDR3 region reads CASSILARRMGGQFF. Here is the DNA: TGTGCCAGTAGTATTTTGGCACGAAGGATGGGGGGTCAGTTCTTC. Rearrangement joined TRBV19 to TRBJ2-1, with a tentative D gene TRBD2 over 6 matching bases. Sequences LNHDA (CDR1) and SQIVND (CDR2) are obtained from the germline V gene (reference sequence). The V and J ends are trimmed by 3 bases and 13 bases, leaving 22 bases between them. The CDR3 covers 15 residues, taking in both the cysteine and the phenylalanine. CDR3 DNA is the only sequence kept; it has 45 bases, read in frame from the first base.